The next 2 T cell receptor beta chains were all read from a single sample in a study of shared clonotypes between healthy human individuals. Only in-frame clones appear in the TCRdb table, and some are missing; sequencing was by immunoSEQ multiplex PCR. Of over 150,000 clones listed, over 50% are singletons. Sequenced input: memory CD4+ T cells sorted from blood. Noted subset: CD45RA-negative fraction. The receptors stem from a man younger than 45 in good health.

This chain links TRBV7-2 with TRBJ1-1, with D possibly TRBD1 on 5 matching bases. Per germline, CDR1 SGHTA and CDR2 FQGNSA. V gave up 0 bases and J gave up 6 bases, with 8 bases separating them. The CDR3 has 13 residues. This chain's CDR3 is CASSLARDAEAFF. The CDR3 DNA follows: TGTGCCAGCAGCTTAGCCAGGGATGCTGAAGCTTTCTTT.

The chain joins TRBV28 to TRBJ2-2, with D perhaps TRBD1 or TRBD2 (5 bases each). The CDR3 spans 15 residues. The ends were cut back, 7 bases at V and 3 bases at J, with 15 bases in the middle. Germline-derived CDR1 and CDR2 are MDHEN and SYDVKM. This chain's CDR3 is CASKAVWDHTGELFF. CDR3 sequence (DNA): TGTGCCAGCAAAGCTGTATGGGACCACACCGGGGAGCTGTTTTTT. Full variable domain (rest looked up from reference TRBV28 and TRBJ2-2): DVKVTQSSRYLVKRTGEKVFLECVQDMDHENMFWYRQDPGLGLRLIYFSYDVKMKEKGDIPEGYSVSREKKERFSLILESASTNQTSMYLCASKAVWDHTGELFFGEGSRLTVL.